This paragraph covers one T cell receptor beta chain sequence. Its specific antigen is unknown. No much larger clone is present one base from it, and per-base qualities are unavailable. A case-control design nested within a healthcare worker cohort in London, UK, was used, with weekly nasopharyngeal swab PCR tests and blood sampling performed. Healthcare workers were recruited during the week of the UK lockdown, between 23 and 31 March 2020, and followed weekly for up to roughly 15 weeks. This sample is part of a study of early T cells in non-severe SARS-CoV-2 infection (dated by TCRdb to 2020 to 2022). As for the study more broadly: TCR sequencing used bulk RNA from unsorted whole blood, so alpha and beta chains could not be paired. Points the paper makes about the study in general: VDJdb matching was skewed toward anti-spike CD8 responses and likely underestimated virus-specific expansions, missing private and CD4 specificities.

Libraries were made using 5' RACE. These reads were obtained on a NextSeq 500. To correct for sequencing error and PCR bias, the TCR library protocol tagged individual cDNA molecules with unique molecular identifiers. TCR alpha and beta chains were both sequenced, and the abundances of alpha and beta sequences in each sample were closely correlated with each other. Under the source paper's analysis protocol: Decombinator V4 was used to annotate the V gene, J gene and CDR3 of the TCR sequences. Expanded TCRs were defined as changing significantly between any two time points under a Poisson model with p below 0.0001. Abundances of TCRs were expressed as counts per million after normalisation to the total number of TCRs sequenced in each sample. TRAV1-2 paired with TRAJ12, TRAJ20 or TRAJ33 defined MAIT TCRs, while TRAV10 paired with TRAJ18 defined iNKT TCRs. A search of VDJdb, accessed on 1 November 2021, was run for TCRs annotated to CMV, EBV and SARS-CoV-2, with TCRs annotated for multiple antigens excluded. TCRdb reprocessing: public reads trimmed at Q25 with fastp, clones called with MiXCR, in-frame beta chains kept. Rows are unified per CDR3 protein, each entry keeping the most common DNA and genes. The authors' filters were not applied to this entry. The sample includes some 40,000 distinct CDR3 sequences, with 5.3% observed a single time. 30% of the sample is held by the ten biggest clonotypes.

Via the germline V gene (reference sequence), CDR1 is LNHDA and CDR2 SQIVND. A distance of 15 bases separates the germline ends of V and J, which lose 7 bases and 5 bases respectively. The CDR3 spans 13 residues, from the cysteine through the phenylalanine. Left in the record is the CDR3 DNA by itself, 39 bases read in frame from the first base. The receptor's source is an adult who was a healthcare worker with PCR-confirmed SARS-CoV-2 infection or an uninfected control (not recorded which). The sequenced sample consisted of whole blood. The chain joins TRBV19 to TRBJ2-7, with the D assignment possibly TRBD1 or TRBD2, given 5 matching bases for each. The nucleotides read TGTGCCAGTATGGGGGACGGCCCGAACGAGCAGTACTTC. It codes for CASMGDGPNEQYF.